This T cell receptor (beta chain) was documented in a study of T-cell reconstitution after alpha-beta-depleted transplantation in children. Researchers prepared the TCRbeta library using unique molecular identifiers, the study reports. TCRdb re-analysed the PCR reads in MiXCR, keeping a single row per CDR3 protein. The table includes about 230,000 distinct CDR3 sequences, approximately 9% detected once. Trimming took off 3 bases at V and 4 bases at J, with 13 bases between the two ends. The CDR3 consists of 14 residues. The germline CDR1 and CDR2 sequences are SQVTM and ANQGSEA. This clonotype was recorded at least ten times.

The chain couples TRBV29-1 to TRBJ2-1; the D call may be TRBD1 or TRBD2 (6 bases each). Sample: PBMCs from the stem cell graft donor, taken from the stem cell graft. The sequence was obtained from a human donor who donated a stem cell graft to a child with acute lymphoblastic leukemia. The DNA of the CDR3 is TGCAGCGTTGATGGGGGGCTGGGTTACAATGAGCAGTTCTTC. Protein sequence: CSVDGGLGYNEQFF.